The subject of this entry is one T cell receptor beta chain. The antigen is undetermined. V was shortened by 3 bases and J by 5 bases, with 12 bases between the two germline ends. The CDR3 runs to 13 residues. Germline values: CDR1 SQVTM, CDR2 ANQGSEA. These data originate in a study of cytomegalovirus exposure and HLA in healthy donors. Study in general: There were 100 million to 130 million unique TCR beta sequences, drawn from around 180 million T cells, in an earlier analysis.

Study-wide results and limits: Some V segments could not be told apart, so they were left out, TRBV6-2 and TRBV6-3 among them. A link between a missense DCLRE1C variant and TCR beta V- and J-gene trimming emerged from a later analysis.

Primers for the PCR totalled 60 Vbeta and 13 Jbeta. Produced via immunoSEQ multiplex PCR; TCRdb's table is partial and in-frame only. The table lists 200,000 to 250,000 clones, over 80% of them singletons. The sample was PBMCs. V usage is TRBV29-1 and J usage is TRBJ2-3; possible D gene TRBD2, 5 bases. The clonotype originates from a woman in her forties or fifties in good health and CMV-seropositive. The CDR3 sequence is CSVDVRGGDTQYF. CDR3 bases: TGCAGCGTTGATGTCCGGGGTGGAGATACGCAGTATTTT.